These 8 T cell receptor beta chains share one sample of origin, sequenced in a study of CD8 T cells in ankylosing spondylitis. TCRdb called the 5' RACE reads again in MiXCR, with one record for every CDR3 protein. The top ten hold about 0.6% of the sample, which has about 250,000 distinct CDR3 sequences, approximately 24% seen once. The sequenced sample consisted of blood, either unsorted or a sorted T cell fraction (not recorded which). The receptors come from a male donor with ankylosing spondylitis or in good health (not recorded which).

A note on this clonotype: A much larger clone is a single base away; this may be a read error. The J gene is TRBJ2-3, the V gene TRBV5-1, with TRBD1 matching 10 bases. The CDR3 has 15 amino acids. The germline V gene has CDR1 SGHRS and CDR2 YFSETQ. The V and J ends lost 4 bases and 5 bases, in that order; junction bases with no gene match: 7. CDR3 amino acids: CASSKRQGAEDTQYF. DNA for the CDR3: TGCGCCAGCAGCAAGCGACAGGGGGCAGAAGATACGCAGTATTTT. The full variable domain, with the rest looked up from reference TRBV5-1 and TRBJ2-3, is KAGVTQTPRYLIKTRGQQVTLSCSPISGHRSVSWYQQTPGQGLQFLFEYFSETQRNKGNFPGRFSGRQFSNSRSEMNVSTLELGDSALYLCASSKRQGAEDTQYFGPGTRLTVL.

This clonotype was detected only a few times. This chain connects TRBV4-2 to TRBJ2-1, with TRBD2 matching over 10 bases. This CDR3 is 16 amino acids long. The ends lost 0 bases at V and 4 bases at J; junction bases unmatched: 3. CDR1 is LGHNA and CDR2 is YNFKEQ in the germline V gene. CDR3 sequence reads: CASSQEVLAGYNEQFF. The CDR3 DNA is TGTGCCAGCAGCCAAGAAGTACTAGCGGGGTACAATGAGCAGTTCTTC.

This clonotype was picked up many times. The rearrangement joins TRBV12-3 or TRBV12-4 to TRBJ2-5; TRBD1 agrees at 10 bases. The CDR3 contains 14 residues. V lost 4 bases to trimming and J lost 3 bases; unmatched junction nucleotides: 2. The CDR3 loop is CASSYGTGEETQYF. As DNA, the CDR3 is TGTGCCAGCAGTTACGGGACAGGGGAAGAGACCCAGTACTTC.

This clonotype was recorded many times. The rearrangement uses TRBV20-1 and TRBJ1-6; D gene unclear. This CDR3 region has 13 residues. V was pared by 6 bases and J by 5 bases, with 11 bases between. Per the germline V gene, CDR1 is DFQATT and CDR2 is SNEGSKA (reference sequence). Here the CDR3 DNA reads TGCAGTGCCGGCCGCCGGGATAATTCACCCCTCCACTTT. Translation gives CSAGRRDNSPLHF.

Only a few counts were recorded for this clonotype. This chain links TRBV12-3 or TRBV12-4 with TRBJ2-2; D is undetermined. The V end was cut by 5 bases, the J end by 3 bases, with 10 bases between. The CDR3 has 14 amino acids. CDR3 nucleotide sequence: TGTGCCAGCAGTCCCCGGGTGTACACCGGGGAGCTGTTTTTT. This codes for CASSPRVYTGELFF.

This chain links TRBV20-1 with TRBJ2-7; 7 bases line up with TRBD1. The trim removed 3 bases at V and 2 bases at J, leaving 7 bases unmatched. Germline V gives CDR1 DFQATT, CDR2 SNEGSKA (reference sequence). CDR3 length equals 14 residues. DNA of the CDR3: TGCAGTGCTAGCGAGACAGGGCGAACCTACGAGCAGTACTTC. Translating it yields CSASETGRTYEQYF.

This clonotype occurred many times. V usage is TRBV11-2 and J usage is TRBJ2-3; tentatively, D is TRBD1 or TRBD2 (5 bases each). Germline CDR1 reads SGHAT; CDR2 reads FQNNGV. The CDR3 is made up of 15 amino acids. V was cut by 7 bases and J by 0 bases, with 14 bases left in between. The DNA for the CDR3 is TGTGCCAGCAAGCGATGGGGACGGAGCACAGATACGCAGTATTTT. It specifies CASKRWGRSTDTQYF.

This clonotype was observed many times. The chain carries TRBV11-2 and TRBJ2-5; 12 bases line up with TRBD2. This CDR3 has 15 residues. The ends lost 6 bases at V and 5 bases at J; junction bases unmatched: 7. CDR1 and CDR2 (germline): SGHAT, FQNNGV. DNA for the CDR3: TGTGCCAGCAGGTCTAGCGGGGGGGCCCGGGAGACCCAGTACTTC. This sequence encodes CASRSSGGARETQYF.